This is a list of T cell receptor beta chains from one sample in a study of T cell responses to AZD1222 COVID-19 vaccine. Clones were read by immunoSEQ multiplex PCR, and TCRdb kept only the in-frame ones, dropping some. The table records around 99,000 clones, under 95% of them present only once. Sequences were derived from peripheral blood, sampled on day 0 of AZD1222 vaccination. The receptors stem from an adult in good health. The conserved cysteine and the conserved F or W are not part of the CDR3 here.

J | V | CDR3
TRBJ1-2 | TRBV7-2 | ASSLGQGAGYT
TRBJ1-1 | TRBV14 | ASSQKFGGSDRLNTEAF
TRBJ1-2 | TRBV9 | ASSVGGRGDFSDYGYT
TRBJ2-7 | TRBV5-4 | ASSFKKGQGLDEQY
TRBJ2-2 | TRBV7-6 | ASSPVWGVGELF
TRBJ2-5 | TRBV19 | ASSSASPGEETQY
TRBJ1-2 | TRBV3-1/TRBV3-2 | ASSQEGGRGYGYT
TRBJ1-5 | TRBV6-4 | ASSRTGDNQPQH
TRBJ1-1 | TRBV20-1 | SATGRHEAF
TRBJ2-7 | TRBV11-3 | ASSPGTGGYEQY
TRBJ1-5 | TRBV12-3/TRBV12-4 | ASRPPGLSPQH
TRBJ1-2 | TRBV5-4 | ASSLMSGAYHGYT
TRBJ1-2 | TRBV6-5 | ASSYQTGAYGYT
TRBJ1-4 | TRBV9 | ASSASPGQGEKLF
TRBJ1-4 | TRBV7-3 | ASSLSGPNEKLF
TRBJ1-5 | TRBV19 | ASSLFSANQPQH
TRBJ2-1 | TRBV13 | ASSPILNSYNEQF
TRBJ1-1 | TRBV2 | ASTQQGIKAEAF
TRBJ1-4 | TRBV30 | AWGKLVGTNEKLF
TRBJ1-1 | TRBV20-1 | SASRPNTEAF
TRBJ2-1 | TRBV4-1 | ASSQVRLYNEQF
TRBJ2-1 | TRBV5-1 | ASSLPRYNEQF
TRBJ1-6 | TRBV4-3 | ASSLADGVDSPLH
TRBJ2-3 | TRBV5-1 | ASSLGTGTGVADTQY
TRBJ2-1 | TRBV6-5 | ASRATSSPYNEQF
TRBJ1-4 | TRBV5-1 | ASSTGSLSNEKLF
TRBJ2-5 | TRBV5-1 | ASQGGLREETQY
TRBJ1-2 | TRBV2 | ASNRRDYGYT
TRBJ1-1 | TRBV27 | ASSKTRAGTEAF
TRBJ1-2 | TRBV4-3 | ASSQGGGYGYT
TRBJ2-5 | TRBV7-2 | ASSPRVGETQY
TRBJ1-3 | TRBV12-5 | ASGLSTGTDYRSGNTIY
TRBJ1-3 | TRBV4-3 | ASSQDLGTGGNTIY
TRBJ1-5 | TRBV7-2 | ASSLELGPQH
TRBJ1-2 | TRBV14 | ASSPRSGQVLMAKT
TRBJ1-1 | TRBV6-5 | ASISPALGNTEAF
TRBJ2-7 | TRBV18 | ASSLDRLYEQY
TRBJ2-3 | TRBV10-1 | ASSAPGPGQGTQY
TRBJ2-7 | TRBV30 | AWSTGVGEQY